This is a list of T cell receptor beta chains from one sample in a study of blood T cell repertoires in COVID-19. Some clones are missing from TCRdb's copy, which holds only in-frame ones; the method was immunoSEQ multiplex PCR. The table includes about 15,000 clones, roughly 90% detected once. Material for sequencing was peripheral blood. The receptors here all came from a human donor in a cohort sampled during active COVID-19. CDR3s include the opening cysteine and the closing phenylalanine or tryptophan. D genes are given only for firm matches. Clone size is shown for a subset of rows, as once, few, many or a class of expanded clone.

v_call,j_call,clone_size,d_call,cdr3_nt,cdr3_aa
TRBV2,TRBJ1-2,NA,TRBD1,TGTGCCAGCAGTGAAGCAGGAGGGGGCCTTCATGGCTACACCTTC,CASSEAGGGLHGYTF
TRBV13,TRBJ2-3,NA,TRBD1,TGTGCCAGCAGCACCCGAACCCTCGGGACAGGGTCCGGAGATACGCAGTATTTT,CASSTRTLGTGSGDTQYF
TRBV5-1,TRBJ2-3,NA,TRBD2,TGCGCCAGCTCATCGGGGAGGGGCCCTAGCACAGATACGCAGTATTTT,CASSSGRGPSTDTQYF
TRBV7-8,TRBJ1-4,NA,TRBD1,TGTGCCAGCAGCTGGAAACAGGGGGGGGGTGAAAAACTGTTTTTT,CASSWKQGGGEKLFF
TRBV11-2,TRBJ1-5,NA,NA,TGTGCCAGCAGCTTAGGGGAGGGCCTTAGCAATCAGCCCCAGCATTTT,CASSLGEGLSNQPQHF
TRBV12-5,TRBJ1-1,NA,NA,TGTGCTAGTGGACCCCCTACAGGCGGAGCTTTCTTT,CASGPPTGGAFF
TRBV11-1,TRBJ2-7,once,TRBD1,TGTGCCAGCAGTACGACAGGGGGTGCCTACGAGCAGTACTTC,CASSTTGGAYEQYF
TRBV6-1,TRBJ2-7,NA,TRBD1,TGTGCCAGCAGTGAAGGGACAGGGGCGTACGAGCAGTACTTC,CASSEGTGAYEQYF
TRBV11-2,TRBJ2-7,NA,TRBD1,TGTGCCAGCAGCTCAACAGGGGGCGGGGGCATCTACGAGCAGTACTTC,CASSSTGGGGIYEQYF
TRBV9,TRBJ2-5,once,TRBD1,TGTGCCAGCAGCGTAGGGGTCGGACAGGGACCTGGAGGAGAGACCCAGTACTTC,CASSVGVGQGPGGETQYF
TRBV2,TRBJ2-3,NA,NA,TGTGCCAGCAGCCAGAAGCAGCGAAGCACAGATACGCAGTATTTT,CASSQKQRSTDTQYF
TRBV15,TRBJ1-3,NA,TRBD1,TGTGCCACCAGCAGAGATACGGGACAGGCTGGAAACACCATATATTTT,CATSRDTGQAGNTIYF
TRBV6-5,TRBJ2-2,NA,TRBD1,TGTGCCAGCAGTACCGGGACAGAGAACACCGGGGAGCTGTTTTTT,CASSTGTENTGELFF
TRBV15,TRBJ1-1,NA,TRBD1,TGTGCCACCAGCAGGGACAGGGATCGGGCTTTCTTT,CATSRDRDRAFF
TRBV19,TRBJ2-7,once,TRBD1,TGTGCCAGTAGGGGACAGGGGGCGCGAGAGCAGTACTTC,CASRGQGAREQYF
TRBV6-5,TRBJ1-1,NA,NA,TGTGCCACCGGGGGGGCAGTTCGGGCCAACACTGAAGCTTTCTTT,CATGGAVRANTEAFF
TRBV7-7,TRBJ2-5,once,NA,TGTGCCAGCAGCTCGGGACTCGAGGCAGAGACCCAGTACTTC,CASSSGLEAETQYF
TRBV6-5,TRBJ1-6,NA,NA,TGTGCCAGCAGTTACGCCCGGACAGCGGAATCACCCCTCCACTTT,CASSYARTAESPLHF
TRBV5-1,TRBJ1-5,NA,NA,TGCGCCAGCAGCTTGTCGGGAGGTGATCAGCCCCAGCATTTT,CASSLSGGDQPQHF
TRBV7-2,TRBJ2-5,once,NA,TGTGCCAGCAACACCCAGGGGCGGCAGACCCAGTACTTC,CASNTQGRQTQYF
TRBV19,TRBJ1-2,NA,NA,TGTGCCAGTAGTACCGCTCTAAGGGCAGGTGGAGGGGGCTACACCTTC,CASSTALRAGGGGYTF
TRBV5-1,TRBJ2-7,NA,NA,TGCGCCAGCAGACAGTTCGCAAGCTCCTACGAGCAGTACTTC,CASRQFASSYEQYF
TRBV29-1,TRBJ1-2,NA,NA,TGCAGCGTTGAAGTGAGATTTCGCGGCTACACCTTC,CSVEVRFRGYTF
TRBV10-3,TRBJ2-5,NA,NA,TGTGCCACTAACTACGAACGTCAGGGGCAAGAGACCCAGTACTTC,CATNYERQGQETQYF
TRBV5-1,TRBJ2-3,NA,TRBD2,TGCGCCAGCAGATCTTCTAGCGGGGGTATAAGCACAGATACGCAGTATTTT,CASRSSSGGISTDTQYF
TRBV5-6,TRBJ1-2,NA,TRBD1,TGTGCCAGCAGCCTGACAGGGAATGATGCTGGCTACACCTTC,CASSLTGNDAGYTF
TRBV5-1,TRBJ1-2,NA,TRBD1,TGCGCCAGCAGCTTAGCTTCGACAGGGTTGAACTATGGCTACACCTTC,CASSLASTGLNYGYTF
TRBV29-1,TRBJ1-5,once,NA,TGCAGCGTCCGCGACGGGGGTGGCAATCAGCCCCAGCATTTT,CSVRDGGGNQPQHF
TRBV12-5,TRBJ1-6,NA,NA,TGTGCTAGTGGCCCAGGCAATTTAAATTCACCCCTCCACTTT,CASGPGNLNSPLHF
TRBV18,TRBJ1-4,once,TRBD1,TGTGCCAGCTCACCGCCGACAGGGAGTAGGGCTAATGAAAAACTGTTTTTT,CASSPPTGSRANEKLFF
TRBV10-3,TRBJ2-1,NA,TRBD2,TGTGCCATTCAATCCCCTCTACTAGCGGGGGGTTACAATGAGCAGTTCTTC,CAIQSPLLAGGYNEQFF
TRBV10-1,TRBJ1-1,NA,TRBD1,TGCGCCAGCAGTGAGAAGACAGGGGGCAGGACTGAAGCTTTCTTT,CASSEKTGGRTEAFF